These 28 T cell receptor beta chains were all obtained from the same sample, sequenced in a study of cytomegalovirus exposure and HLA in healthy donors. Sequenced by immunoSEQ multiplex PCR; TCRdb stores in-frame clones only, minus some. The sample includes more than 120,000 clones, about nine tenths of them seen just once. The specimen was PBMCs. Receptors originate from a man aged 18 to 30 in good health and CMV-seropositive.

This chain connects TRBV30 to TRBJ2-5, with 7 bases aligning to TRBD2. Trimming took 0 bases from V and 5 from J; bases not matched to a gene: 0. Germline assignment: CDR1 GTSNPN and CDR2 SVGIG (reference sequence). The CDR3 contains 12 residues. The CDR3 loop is CAWSVAGETQYF. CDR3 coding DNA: TGTGCCTGGAGTGTAGCGGGGGAGACCCAGTACTTC.

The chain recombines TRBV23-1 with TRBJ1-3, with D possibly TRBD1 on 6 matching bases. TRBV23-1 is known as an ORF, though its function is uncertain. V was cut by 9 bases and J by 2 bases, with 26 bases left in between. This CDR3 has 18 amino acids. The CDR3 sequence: CARPACSQGSSTGNTIYF. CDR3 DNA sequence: TGCGCCAGACCGGCGTGCTCACAGGGATCCTCTACTGGAAACACCATATATTTT.

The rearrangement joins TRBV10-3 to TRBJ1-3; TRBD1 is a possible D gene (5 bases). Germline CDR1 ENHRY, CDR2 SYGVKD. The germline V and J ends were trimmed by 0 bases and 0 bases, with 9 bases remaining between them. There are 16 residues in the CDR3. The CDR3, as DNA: TGTGCCATCAGTGAGTCGACAGCCCTCTCTGGAAACACCATATATTTT. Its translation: CAISESTALSGNTIYF.

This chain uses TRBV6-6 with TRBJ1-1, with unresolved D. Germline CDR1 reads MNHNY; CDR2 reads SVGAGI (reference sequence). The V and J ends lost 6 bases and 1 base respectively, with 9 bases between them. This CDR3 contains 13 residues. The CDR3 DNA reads TGTGCCAGCAGGGGAGAGTGGAACACTGAAGCTTTCTTT. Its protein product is CASRGEWNTEAFF.

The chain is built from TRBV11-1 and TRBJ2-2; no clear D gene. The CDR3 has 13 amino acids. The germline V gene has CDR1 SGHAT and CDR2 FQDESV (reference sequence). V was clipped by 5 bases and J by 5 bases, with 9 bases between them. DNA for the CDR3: TGTGCCAGCAGCCCTTACTCGACCGGGGAGCTGTTTTTT. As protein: CASSPYSTGELFF.

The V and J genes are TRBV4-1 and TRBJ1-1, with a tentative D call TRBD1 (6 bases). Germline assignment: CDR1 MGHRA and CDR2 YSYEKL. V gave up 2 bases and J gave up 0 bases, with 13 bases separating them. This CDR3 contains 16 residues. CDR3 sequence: CASSQNPGTLNTEAFF. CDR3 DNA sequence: TGCGCCAGCAGCCAAAATCCCGGGACACTGAACACTGAAGCTTTCTTT.

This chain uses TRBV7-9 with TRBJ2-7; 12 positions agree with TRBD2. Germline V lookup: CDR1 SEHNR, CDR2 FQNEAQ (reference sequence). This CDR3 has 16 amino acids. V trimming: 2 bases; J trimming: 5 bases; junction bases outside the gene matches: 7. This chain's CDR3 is CASSLSLAGGPDEQYF. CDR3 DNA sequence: TGTGCCAGCAGCTTATCCCTAGCGGGAGGGCCCGACGAGCAGTACTTC.

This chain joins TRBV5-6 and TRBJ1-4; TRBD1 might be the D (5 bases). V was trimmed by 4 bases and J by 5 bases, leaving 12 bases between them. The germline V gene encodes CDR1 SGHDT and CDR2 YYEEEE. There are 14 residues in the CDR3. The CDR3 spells CASSPRQNNEKLFF. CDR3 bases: TGTGCCAGCAGCCCCCGACAGAACAATGAAAAACTGTTTTTT.

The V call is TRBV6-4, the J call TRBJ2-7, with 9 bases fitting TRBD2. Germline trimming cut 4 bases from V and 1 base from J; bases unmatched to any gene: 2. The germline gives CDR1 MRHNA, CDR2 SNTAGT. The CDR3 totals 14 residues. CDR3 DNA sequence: TGTGCCAGCAGTGGGCTAGCGGGATCCTACGAGCAGTACTTC. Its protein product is CASSGLAGSYEQYF.

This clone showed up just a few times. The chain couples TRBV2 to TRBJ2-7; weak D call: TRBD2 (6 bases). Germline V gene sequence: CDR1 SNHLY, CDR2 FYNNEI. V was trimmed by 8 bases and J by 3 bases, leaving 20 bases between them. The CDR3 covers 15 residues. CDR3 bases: TGTGCCAGCTACAGGCGGGGCATAGGAGGCTACGAGCAGTACTTC. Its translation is CASYRRGIGGYEQYF. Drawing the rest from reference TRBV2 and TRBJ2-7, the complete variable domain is EPEVTQTPSHQVTQMGQEVILRCVPISNHLYFYWYRQILGQKVEFLVSFYNNEISEKSEIFDDQFSVERPDGSNFTLKIRSTKLEDSAMYFCASYRRGIGGYEQYFGPGTRLTVT.

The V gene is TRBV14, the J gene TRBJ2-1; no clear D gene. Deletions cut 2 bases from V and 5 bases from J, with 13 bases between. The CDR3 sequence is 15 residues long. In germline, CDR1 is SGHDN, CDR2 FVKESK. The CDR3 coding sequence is TGTGCCAGCAGCCAATTTCTGGCCTCAAACAATGAGCAGTTCTTC. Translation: CASSQFLASNNEQFF. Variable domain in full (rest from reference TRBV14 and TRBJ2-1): EAGVTQFPSHSVIEKGQTVTLRCDPISGHDNLYWYRRVMGKEIKFLLHFVKESKQDESGMPNNRFLAERTGGTYSTLKVQPAELEDSGVYFCASSQFLASNNEQFFGPGTRLTVL.

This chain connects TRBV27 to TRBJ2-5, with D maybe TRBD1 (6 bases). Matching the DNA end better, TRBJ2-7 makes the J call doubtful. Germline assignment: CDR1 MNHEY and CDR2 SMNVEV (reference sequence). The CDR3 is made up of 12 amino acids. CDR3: CASSTQGYEQYF. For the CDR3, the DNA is TGTGCCAGCAGTACACAGGGCTACGAGCAGTACTTC.

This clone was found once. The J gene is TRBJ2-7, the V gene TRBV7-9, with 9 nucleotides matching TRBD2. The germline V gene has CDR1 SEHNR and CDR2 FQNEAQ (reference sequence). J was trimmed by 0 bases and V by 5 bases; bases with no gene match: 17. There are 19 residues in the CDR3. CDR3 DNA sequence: TGTGCCAGCAGCCCAACCCCGGGACTAGCACAAACCCACTCCTACGAGCAGTACTTC. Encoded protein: CASSPTPGLAQTHSYEQYF.

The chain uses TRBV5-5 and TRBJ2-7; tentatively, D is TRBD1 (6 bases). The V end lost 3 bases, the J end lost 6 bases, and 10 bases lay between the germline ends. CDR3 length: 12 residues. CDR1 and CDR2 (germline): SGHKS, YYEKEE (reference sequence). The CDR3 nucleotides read TGTGCCAGCAGCTCGGAAGGGGGCGAGCAGTACTTC. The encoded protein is CASSSEGGEQYF.

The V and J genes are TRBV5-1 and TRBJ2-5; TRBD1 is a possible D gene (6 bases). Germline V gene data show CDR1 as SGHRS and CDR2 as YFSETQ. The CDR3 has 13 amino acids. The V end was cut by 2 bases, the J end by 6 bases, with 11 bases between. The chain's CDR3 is CASSFNRDQTQYF. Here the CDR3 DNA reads TGCGCCAGCAGCTTTAACAGGGATCAGACCCAGTACTTC.

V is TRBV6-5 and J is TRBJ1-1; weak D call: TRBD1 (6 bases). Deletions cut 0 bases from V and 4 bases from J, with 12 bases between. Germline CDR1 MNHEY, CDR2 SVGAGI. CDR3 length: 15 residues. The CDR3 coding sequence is TGTGCCAGCAGTTACTCGAATCAGGGGATCACTGAAGCTTTCTTT. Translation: CASSYSNQGITEAFF.

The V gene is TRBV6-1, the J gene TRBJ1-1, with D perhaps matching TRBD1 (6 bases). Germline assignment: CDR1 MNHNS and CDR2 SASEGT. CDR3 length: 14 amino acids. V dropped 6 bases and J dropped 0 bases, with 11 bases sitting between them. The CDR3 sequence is CASRPGGLNTEAFF. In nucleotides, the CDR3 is TGTGCCAGCAGGCCGGGGGGGCTGAACACTGAAGCTTTCTTT.

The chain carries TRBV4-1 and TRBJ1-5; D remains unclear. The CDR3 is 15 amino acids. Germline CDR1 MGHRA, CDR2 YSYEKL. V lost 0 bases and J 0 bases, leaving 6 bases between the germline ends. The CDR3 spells CASSQEPSSNQPQHF. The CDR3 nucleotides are TGCGCCAGCAGCCAAGAACCGAGTAGCAATCAGCCCCAGCATTTT.

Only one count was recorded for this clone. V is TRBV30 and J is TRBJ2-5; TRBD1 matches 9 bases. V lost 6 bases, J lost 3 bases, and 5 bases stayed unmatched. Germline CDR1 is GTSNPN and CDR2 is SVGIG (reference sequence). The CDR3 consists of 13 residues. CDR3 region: CACAGQGKETQYF. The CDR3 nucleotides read TGTGCCTGTGCGGGACAGGGTAAAGAGACCCAGTACTTC.

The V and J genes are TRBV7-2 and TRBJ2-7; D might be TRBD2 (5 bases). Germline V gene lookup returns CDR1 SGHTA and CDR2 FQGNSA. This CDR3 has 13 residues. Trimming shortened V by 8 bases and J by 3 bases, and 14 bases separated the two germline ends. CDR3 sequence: CASGERVDYEQYF. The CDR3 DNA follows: TGTGCCAGCGGGGAGAGGGTAGACTACGAGCAGTACTTC.

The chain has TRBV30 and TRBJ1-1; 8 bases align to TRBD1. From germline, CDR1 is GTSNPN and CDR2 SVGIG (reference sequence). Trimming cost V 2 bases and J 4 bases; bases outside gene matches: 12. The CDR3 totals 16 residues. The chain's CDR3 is CAWSSLDRARGTEAFF. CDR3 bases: TGTGCCTGGAGTTCATTGGACAGGGCCCGGGGCACTGAAGCTTTCTTT.

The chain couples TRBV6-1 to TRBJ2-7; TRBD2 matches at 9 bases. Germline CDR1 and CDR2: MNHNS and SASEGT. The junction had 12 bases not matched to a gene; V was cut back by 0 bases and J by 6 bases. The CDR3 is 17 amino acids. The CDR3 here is CASSEALSGGPSGEQYF. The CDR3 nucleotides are TGTGCCAGCAGTGAAGCGCTTAGCGGGGGTCCCTCAGGCGAGCAGTACTTC.

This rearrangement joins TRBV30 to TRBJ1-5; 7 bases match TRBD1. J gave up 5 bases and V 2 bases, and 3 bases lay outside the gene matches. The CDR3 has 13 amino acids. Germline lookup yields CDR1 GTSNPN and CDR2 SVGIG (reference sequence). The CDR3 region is CAWSFRGHQPQHF. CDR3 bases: TGTGCCTGGAGTTTTAGGGGGCATCAGCCCCAGCATTTT.

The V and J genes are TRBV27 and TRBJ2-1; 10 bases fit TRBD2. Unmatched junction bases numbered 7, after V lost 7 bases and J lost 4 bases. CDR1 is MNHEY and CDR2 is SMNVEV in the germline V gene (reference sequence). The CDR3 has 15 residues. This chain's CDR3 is CASIEASGSYNEQFF. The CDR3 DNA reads TGTGCCAGCATAGAGGCTAGCGGGAGTTACAATGAGCAGTTCTTC.

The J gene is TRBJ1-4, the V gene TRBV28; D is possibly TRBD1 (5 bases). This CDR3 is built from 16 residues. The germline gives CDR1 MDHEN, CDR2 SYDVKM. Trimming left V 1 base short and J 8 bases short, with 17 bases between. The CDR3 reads CASSLFTGSFGEKLFF. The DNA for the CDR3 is TGTGCCAGCAGTTTATTCACAGGATCATTCGGGGAAAAACTGTTTTTT.

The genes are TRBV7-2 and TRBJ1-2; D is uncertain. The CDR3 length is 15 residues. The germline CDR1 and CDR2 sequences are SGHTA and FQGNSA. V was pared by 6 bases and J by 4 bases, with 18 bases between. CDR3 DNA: TGTGCCAGCAGTTTCCTGGGAGACACCCCCTATGGCTACACCTTC. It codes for CASSFLGDTPYGYTF.

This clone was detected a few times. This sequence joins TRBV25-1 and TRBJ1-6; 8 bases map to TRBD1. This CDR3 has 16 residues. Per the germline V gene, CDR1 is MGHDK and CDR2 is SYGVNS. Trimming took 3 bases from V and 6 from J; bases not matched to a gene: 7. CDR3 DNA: TGTGCCAGCAGTGAGCAACTCCAGGGGGCTAATTCACCCCTCCACTTT. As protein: CASSEQLQGANSPLHF.

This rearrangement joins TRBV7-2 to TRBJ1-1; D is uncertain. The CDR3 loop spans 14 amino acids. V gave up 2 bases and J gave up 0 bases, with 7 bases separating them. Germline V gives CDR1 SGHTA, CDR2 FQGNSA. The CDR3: CASSLQTMNTEAFF. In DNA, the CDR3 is TGTGCCAGCAGCTTACAGACTATGAACACTGAAGCTTTCTTT.